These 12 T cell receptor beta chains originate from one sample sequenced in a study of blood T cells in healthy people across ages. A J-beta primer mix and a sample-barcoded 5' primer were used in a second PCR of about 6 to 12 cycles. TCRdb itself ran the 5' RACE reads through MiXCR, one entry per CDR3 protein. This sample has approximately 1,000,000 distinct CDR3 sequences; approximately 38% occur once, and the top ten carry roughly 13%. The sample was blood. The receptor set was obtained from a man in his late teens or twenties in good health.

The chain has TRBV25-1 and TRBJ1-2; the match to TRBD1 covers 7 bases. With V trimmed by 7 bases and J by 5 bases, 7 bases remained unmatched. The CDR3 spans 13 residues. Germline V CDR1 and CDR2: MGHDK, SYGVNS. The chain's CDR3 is CASTGQPVYGYTF. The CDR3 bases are TGTGCCAGCACGGGACAGCCGGTTTATGGCTACACCTTC.

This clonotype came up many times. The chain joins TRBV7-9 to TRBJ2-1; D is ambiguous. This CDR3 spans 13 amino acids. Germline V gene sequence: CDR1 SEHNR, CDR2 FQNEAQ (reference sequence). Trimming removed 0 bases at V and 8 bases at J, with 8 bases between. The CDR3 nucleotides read TGTGCCAGCAGCTTAGCGCTTGTCGATGAGCAGTTCTTC. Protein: CASSLALVDEQFF.

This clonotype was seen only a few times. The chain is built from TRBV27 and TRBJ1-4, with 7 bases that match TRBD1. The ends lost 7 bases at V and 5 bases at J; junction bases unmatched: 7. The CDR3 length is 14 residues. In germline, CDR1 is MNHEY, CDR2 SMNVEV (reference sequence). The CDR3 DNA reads TGTGCCAGCACCGCGACAGGGACCAATGAAAAACTGTTTTTT. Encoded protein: CASTATGTNEKLFF.

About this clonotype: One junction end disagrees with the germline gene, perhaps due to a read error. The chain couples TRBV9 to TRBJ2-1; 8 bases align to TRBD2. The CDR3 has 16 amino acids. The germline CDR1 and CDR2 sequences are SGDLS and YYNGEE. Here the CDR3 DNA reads TGTGCCGGCAGCGTACCAGCGGGGGTGTCCTACAATGAGCAGTTCTTC. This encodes CAGSVPAGVSYNEQFF.

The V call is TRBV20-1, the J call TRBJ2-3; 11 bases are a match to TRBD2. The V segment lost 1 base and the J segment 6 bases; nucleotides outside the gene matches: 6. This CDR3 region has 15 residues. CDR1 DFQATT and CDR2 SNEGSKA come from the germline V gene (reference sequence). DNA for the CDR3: TGCAGTGCTAGAGTTAGCGGGGGGGAATTTGATACGCAGTATTTT. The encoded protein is CSARVSGGEFDTQYF.

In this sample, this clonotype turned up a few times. The CDR3, as DNA: TGTGCCAGCAGCTTAAGCCGTGGGTATGAGCAGTTCTTC. It encodes CASSLSRGYEQFF. The chain joins TRBV11-2 to TRBJ2-1; D ambiguous. Germline-derived CDR1 and CDR2 are SGHAT and FQNNGV. The CDR3 runs to 13 residues. V was trimmed by 2 bases and J by 8 bases, leaving 10 bases between them.

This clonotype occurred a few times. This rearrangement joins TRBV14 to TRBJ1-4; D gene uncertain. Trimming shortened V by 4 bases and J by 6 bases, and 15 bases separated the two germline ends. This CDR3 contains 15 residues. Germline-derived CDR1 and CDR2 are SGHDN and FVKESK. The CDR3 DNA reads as TGTGCCAGCAGCCTCAGACCGTCTGGCCATGAAAAACTGTTTTTT. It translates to CASSLRPSGHEKLFF.

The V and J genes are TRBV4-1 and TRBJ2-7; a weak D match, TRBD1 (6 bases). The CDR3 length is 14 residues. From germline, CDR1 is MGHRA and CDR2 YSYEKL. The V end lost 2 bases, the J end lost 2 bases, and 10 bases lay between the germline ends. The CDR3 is CASSQTDSAYEQYF. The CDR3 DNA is TGCGCCAGCAGCCAAACGGACAGCGCCTACGAGCAGTACTTC.

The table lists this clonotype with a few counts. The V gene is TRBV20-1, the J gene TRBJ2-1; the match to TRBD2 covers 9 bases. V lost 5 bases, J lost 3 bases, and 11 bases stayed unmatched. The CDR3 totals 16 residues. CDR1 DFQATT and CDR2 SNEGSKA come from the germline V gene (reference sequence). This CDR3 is CSASRIAGEFYNEQFF. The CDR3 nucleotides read TGCAGTGCTTCCCGAATAGCGGGGGAATTCTACAATGAGCAGTTCTTC.

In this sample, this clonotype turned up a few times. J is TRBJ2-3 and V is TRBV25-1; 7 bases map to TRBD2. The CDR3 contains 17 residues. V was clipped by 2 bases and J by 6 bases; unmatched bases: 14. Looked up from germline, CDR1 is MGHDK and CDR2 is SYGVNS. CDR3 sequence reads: CASSEGWGVGGGDTQYF. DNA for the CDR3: TGTGCCAGCAGTGAAGGCTGGGGAGTGGGGGGGGGTGATACGCAGTATTTT.

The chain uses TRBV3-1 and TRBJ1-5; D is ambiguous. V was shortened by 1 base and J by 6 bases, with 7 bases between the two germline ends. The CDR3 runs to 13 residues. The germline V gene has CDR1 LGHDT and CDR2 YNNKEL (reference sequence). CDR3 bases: TGTGCCAGCAGCCAAGTCCCCCCTCAGCCCCAGCATTTT. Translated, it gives CASSQVPPQPQHF.

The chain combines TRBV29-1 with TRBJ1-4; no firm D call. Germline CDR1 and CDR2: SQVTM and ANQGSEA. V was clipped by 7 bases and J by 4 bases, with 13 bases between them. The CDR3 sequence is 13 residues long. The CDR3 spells CSASRNYNEKLFF. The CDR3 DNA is TGCAGCGCATCGAGGAACTATAATGAAAAACTGTTTTTT.